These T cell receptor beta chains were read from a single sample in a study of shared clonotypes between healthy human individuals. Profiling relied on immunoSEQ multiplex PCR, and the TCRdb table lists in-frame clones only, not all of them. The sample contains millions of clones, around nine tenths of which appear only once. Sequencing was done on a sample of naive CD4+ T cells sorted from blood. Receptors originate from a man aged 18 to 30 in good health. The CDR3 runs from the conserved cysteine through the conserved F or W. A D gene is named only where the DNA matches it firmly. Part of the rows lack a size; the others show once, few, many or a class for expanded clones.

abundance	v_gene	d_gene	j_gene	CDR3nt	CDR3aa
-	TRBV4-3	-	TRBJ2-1	TGCGCCAGCAGCCAAGGGACAGCCCCGGATGAGCAGTTCTTC	CASSQGTAPDEQFF
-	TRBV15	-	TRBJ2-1	TGTGCCACCAGCAGTCCCGGCTACAATGAGCAGTTCTTC	CATSSPGYNEQFF
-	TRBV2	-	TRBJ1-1	TGTGCCAGCAGTGAGTCCATAACAGGGCTAACTGAAGCTTTCTTT	CASSESITGLTEAFF
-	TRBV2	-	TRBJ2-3	TGTGCCAGCAGTCCACGCGGACTCGGCACAGATACGCAGTATTTT	CASSPRGLGTDTQYF
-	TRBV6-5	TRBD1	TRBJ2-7	TGTGCCAGCAGTTCGACAGGGACCTCCTACGAGCAGTACTTC	CASSSTGTSYEQYF
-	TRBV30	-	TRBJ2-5	TGTGCCTGGGCAGGGTTCGGAGCTACTACGGGGGAGCAGTACTTC	CAWAGFGATTGEQYF
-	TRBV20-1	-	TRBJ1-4	TGCAGTGCTAGCTCCATAGAAAAACTGTTTTTT	CSASSIEKLFF
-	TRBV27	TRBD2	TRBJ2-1	TGTGCCAGCCGATGGCGGGAGGGCTCCTACAATGAGCAGTTCTTC	CASRWREGSYNEQFF
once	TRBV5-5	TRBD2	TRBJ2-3	TGTGCCAGCAGCGGAGGACTAGCGGGAGGCACAGATACGCAGTATTTT	CASSGGLAGGTDTQYF
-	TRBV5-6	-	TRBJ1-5	TGTGCCAGCAGCTTGCGGGGGGACAATCAGCCCCAGCATTTT	CASSLRGDNQPQHF
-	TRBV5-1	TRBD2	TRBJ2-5	TGCGCCAGCAGCTTGGCTAGCGGGGGGCAAGAGACCCAGTACTTC	CASSLASGGQETQYF
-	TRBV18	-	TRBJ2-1	TGTGCCAGCTCACCGGGGGACTACAATGAGCAGTTCTTC	CASSPGDYNEQFF
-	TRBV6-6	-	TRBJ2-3	TGTGCCAGCAGCCTTGTAACGGATACGCAGTATTTT	CASSLVTDTQYF